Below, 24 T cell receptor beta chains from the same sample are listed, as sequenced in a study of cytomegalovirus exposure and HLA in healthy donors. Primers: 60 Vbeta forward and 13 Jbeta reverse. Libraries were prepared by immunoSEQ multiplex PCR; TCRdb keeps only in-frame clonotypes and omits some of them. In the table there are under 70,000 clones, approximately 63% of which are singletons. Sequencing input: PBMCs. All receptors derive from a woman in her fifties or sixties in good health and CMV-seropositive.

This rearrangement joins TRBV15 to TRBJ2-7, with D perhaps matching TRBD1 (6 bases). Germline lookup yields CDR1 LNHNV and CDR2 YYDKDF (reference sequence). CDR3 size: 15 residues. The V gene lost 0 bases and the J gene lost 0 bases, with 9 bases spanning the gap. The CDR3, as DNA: TGTGCCACCAGCAGAGACGACAGGTCCTCCTACGAGCAGTACTTC. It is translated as CATSRDDRSSYEQYF.

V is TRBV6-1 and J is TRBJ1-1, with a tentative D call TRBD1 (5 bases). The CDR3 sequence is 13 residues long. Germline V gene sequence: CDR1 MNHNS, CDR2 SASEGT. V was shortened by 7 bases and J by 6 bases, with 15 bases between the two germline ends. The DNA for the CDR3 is TGTGCCAGCACCCTACCAGGCAGGGCTGAAGCTTTCTTT. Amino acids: CASTLPGRAEAFF.

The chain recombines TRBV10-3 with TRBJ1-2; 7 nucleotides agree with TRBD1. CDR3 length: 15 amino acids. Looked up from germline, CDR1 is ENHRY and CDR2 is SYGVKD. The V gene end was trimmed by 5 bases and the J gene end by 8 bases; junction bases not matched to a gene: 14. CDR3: CAISSPGDREEGYTF. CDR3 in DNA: TGTGCCATCAGTTCCCCGGGGGACAGAGAAGAAGGCTACACCTTC.

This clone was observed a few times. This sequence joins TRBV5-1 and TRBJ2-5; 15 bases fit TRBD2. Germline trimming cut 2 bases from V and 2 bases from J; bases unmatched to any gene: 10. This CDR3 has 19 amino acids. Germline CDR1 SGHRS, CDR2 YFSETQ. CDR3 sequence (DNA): TGCGCCAGCAGCTTCCGGACTAGCGGGGGGGCCGTTGGGCAAGAGACCCAGTACTTC. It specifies CASSFRTSGGAVGQETQYF. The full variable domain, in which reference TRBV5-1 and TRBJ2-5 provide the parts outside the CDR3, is KAGVTQTPRYLIKTRGQQVTLSCSPISGHRSVSWYQQTPGQGLQFLFEYFSETQRNKGNFPGRFSGRQFSNSRSEMNVSTLELGDSALYLCASSFRTSGGAVGQETQYFGPGTRLLVL.

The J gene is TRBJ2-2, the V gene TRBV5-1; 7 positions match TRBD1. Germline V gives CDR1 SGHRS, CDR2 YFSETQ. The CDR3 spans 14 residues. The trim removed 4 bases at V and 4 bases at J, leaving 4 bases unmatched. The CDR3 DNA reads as TGCGCCAGCAGCGTGGGACAGAGCACCGGGGAGCTGTTTTTT. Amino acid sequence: CASSVGQSTGELFF.

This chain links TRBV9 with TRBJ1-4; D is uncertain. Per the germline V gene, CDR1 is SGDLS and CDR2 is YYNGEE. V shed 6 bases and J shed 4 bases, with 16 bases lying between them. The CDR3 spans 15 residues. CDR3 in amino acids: CASNRNGRDNEKLFF. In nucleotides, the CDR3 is TGTGCCAGCAATCGAAACGGACGGGATAATGAAAAACTGTTTTTT.

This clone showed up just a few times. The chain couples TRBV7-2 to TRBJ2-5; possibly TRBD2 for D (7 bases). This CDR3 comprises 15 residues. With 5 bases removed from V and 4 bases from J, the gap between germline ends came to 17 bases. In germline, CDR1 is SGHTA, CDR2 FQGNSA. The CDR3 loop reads CASSPVQGRGETQYF. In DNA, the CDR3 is TGTGCCAGCAGCCCAGTCCAGGGGAGGGGAGAGACCCAGTACTTC. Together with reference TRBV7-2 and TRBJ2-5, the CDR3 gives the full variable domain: GAGVSQSPSNKVTEKGKDVELRCDPISGHTALYWYRQSLGQGLEFLIYFQGNSAPDKSGLPSDRFSAERTGGSVSTLTIQRTQQEDSAVYLCASSPVQGRGETQYFGPGTRLLVL.

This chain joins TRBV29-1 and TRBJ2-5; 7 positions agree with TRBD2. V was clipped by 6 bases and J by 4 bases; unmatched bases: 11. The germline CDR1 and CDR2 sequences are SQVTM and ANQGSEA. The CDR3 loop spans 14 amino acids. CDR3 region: CSVGGGLLGETQYF. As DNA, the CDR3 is TGCAGCGTCGGGGGAGGGCTCTTGGGAGAGACCCAGTACTTC.

The DNA of the CDR3 is TGTGCCAGTAGTGAGACAGGGGACGGCTATGGCTACACCTTC. Encoded protein: CASSETGDGYGYTF. The rearrangement links TRBV19 to TRBJ1-2, with TRBD1 matching over 8 bases. Germline values: CDR1 LNHDA, CDR2 SQIVND (reference sequence). V trimming: 5 bases; J trimming: 4 bases; junction bases outside the gene matches: 6. The CDR3 extends over 14 amino acids. The full variable domain, rest sourced from reference TRBV19 and TRBJ1-2, is DGGITQSPKYLFRKEGQNVTLSCEQNLNHDAMYWYRQDPGQGLRLIYYSQIVNDFQKGDIAEGYSVSREKKESFPLTVTSAQKNPTAFYLCASSETGDGYGYTFGSGTRLTVV.

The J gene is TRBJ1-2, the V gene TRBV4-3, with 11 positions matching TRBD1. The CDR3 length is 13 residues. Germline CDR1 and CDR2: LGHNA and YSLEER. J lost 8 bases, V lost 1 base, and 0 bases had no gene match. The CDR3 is CASSQGTGGGYTF. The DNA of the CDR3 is TGCGCCAGCAGCCAAGGGACAGGGGGCGGCTACACCTTC.

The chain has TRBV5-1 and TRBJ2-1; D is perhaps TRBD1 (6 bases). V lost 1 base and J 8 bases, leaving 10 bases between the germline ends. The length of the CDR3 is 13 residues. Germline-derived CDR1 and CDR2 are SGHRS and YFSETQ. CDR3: CASSLSPGDEQFF. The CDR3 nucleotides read TGCGCCAGCAGCTTGTCACCAGGGGATGAGCAGTTCTTC.

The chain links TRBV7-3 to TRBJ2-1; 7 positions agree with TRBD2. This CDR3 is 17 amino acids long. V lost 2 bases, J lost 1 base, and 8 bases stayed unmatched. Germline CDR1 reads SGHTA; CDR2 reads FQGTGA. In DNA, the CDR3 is TGTGCCAGCAGCTTAGCTAGCGGACAAACTTCCTACAATGAGCAGTTCTTC. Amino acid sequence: CASSLASGQTSYNEQFF.

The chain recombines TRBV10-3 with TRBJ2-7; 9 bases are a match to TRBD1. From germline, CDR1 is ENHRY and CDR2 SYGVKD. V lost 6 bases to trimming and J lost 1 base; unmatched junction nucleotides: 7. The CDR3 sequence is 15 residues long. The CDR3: CAISAMTGGSYEQYF. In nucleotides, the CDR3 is TGTGCCATCAGCGCCATGACAGGGGGGTCCTACGAGCAGTACTTC.

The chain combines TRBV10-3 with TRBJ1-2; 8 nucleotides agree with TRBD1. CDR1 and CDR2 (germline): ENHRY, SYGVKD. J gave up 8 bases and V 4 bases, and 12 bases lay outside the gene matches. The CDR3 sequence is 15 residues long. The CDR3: CAISGQGIPTGGYTF. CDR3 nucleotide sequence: TGTGCCATCAGTGGACAGGGGATCCCAACGGGAGGCTACACCTTC.

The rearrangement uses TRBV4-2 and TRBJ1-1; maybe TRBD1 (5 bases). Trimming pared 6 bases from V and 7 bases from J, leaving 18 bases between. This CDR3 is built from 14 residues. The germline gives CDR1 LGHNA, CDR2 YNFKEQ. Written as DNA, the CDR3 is TGTGCCAGCAGACCCAAAGGAGGGGCGGTTGAAGCTTTCTTT. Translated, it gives CASRPKGGAVEAFF.

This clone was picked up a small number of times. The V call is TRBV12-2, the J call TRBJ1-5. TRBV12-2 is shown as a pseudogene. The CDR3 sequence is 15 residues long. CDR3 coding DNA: TGTGCAAGTCGCCCTGTTTCGGGGGGCGGACAGCCCCAGCATTTT. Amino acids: CASRPVSGGGQPQHF.

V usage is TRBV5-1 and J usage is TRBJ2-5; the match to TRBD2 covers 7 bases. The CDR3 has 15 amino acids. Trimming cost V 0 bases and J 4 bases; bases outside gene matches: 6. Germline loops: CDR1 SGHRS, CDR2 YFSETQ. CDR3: CASSLAASGSETQYF. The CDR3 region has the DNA TGCGCCAGCAGCTTGGCGGCTAGCGGATCAGAGACCCAGTACTTC.

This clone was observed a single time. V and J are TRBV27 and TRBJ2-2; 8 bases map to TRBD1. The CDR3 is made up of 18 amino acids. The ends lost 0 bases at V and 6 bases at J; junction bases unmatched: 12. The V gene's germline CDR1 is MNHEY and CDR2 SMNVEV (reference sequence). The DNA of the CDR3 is TGTGCCAGCAGTTTATCGTCTCCGACAGGGGTGAGGGCCGGGGAGCTGTTTTTT. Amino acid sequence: CASSLSSPTGVRAGELFF.

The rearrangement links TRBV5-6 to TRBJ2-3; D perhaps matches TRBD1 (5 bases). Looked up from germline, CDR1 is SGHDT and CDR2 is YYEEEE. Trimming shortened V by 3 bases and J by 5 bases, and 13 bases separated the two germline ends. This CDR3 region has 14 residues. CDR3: CASSSRGRGDTQYF. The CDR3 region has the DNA TGTGCCAGCAGCTCTAGGGGAAGGGGAGATACGCAGTATTTT.

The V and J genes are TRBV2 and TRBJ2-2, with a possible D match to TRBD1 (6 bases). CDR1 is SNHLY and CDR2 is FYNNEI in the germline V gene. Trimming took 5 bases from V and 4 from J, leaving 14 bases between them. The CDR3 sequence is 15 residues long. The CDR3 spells CASSFNRVATGELFF. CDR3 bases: TGTGCCAGCAGTTTTAACAGGGTAGCCACCGGGGAGCTGTTTTTT.

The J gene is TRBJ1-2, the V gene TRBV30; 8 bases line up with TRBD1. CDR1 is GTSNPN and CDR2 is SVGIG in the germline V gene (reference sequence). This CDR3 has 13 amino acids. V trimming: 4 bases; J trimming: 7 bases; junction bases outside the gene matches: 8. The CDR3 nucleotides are TGTGCCTGGACCCGCGGGACAGGAGGTGGCTACACCTTC. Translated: CAWTRGTGGGYTF.

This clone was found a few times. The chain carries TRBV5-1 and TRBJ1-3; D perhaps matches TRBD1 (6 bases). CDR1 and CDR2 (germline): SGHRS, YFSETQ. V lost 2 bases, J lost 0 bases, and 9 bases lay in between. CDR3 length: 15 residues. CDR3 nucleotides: TGCGCCAGCAGCTTAACAGGGATCTCTGGAAACACCATATATTTT. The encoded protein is CASSLTGISGNTIYF. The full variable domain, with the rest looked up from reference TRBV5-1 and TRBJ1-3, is KAGVTQTPRYLIKTRGQQVTLSCSPISGHRSVSWYQQTPGQGLQFLFEYFSETQRNKGNFPGRFSGRQFSNSRSEMNVSTLELGDSALYLCASSLTGISGNTIYFGEGSWLTVV.

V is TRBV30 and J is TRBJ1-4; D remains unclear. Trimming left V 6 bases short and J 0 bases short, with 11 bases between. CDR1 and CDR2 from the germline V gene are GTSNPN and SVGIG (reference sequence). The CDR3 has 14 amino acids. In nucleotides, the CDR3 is TGTGCCTGTACCCCGGGGACAACTAATGAAAAACTGTTTTTT. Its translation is CACTPGTTNEKLFF. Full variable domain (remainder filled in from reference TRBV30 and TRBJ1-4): SQTIHQWPATLVQPVGSPLSLECTVEGTSNPNLYWYRQAAGRGLQLLFYSVGIGQISSEVPQNLSASRPQDRQFILSSKKLLLSDSGFYLCACTPGTTNEKLFFGSGTQLSVL.

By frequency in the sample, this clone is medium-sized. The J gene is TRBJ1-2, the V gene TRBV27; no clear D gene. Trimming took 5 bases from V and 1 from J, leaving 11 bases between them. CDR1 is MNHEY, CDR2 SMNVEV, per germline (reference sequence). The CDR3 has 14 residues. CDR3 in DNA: TGTGCCAGCAGTCCCGACACTGATAACTATGGCTACACCTTC. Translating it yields CASSPDTDNYGYTF.